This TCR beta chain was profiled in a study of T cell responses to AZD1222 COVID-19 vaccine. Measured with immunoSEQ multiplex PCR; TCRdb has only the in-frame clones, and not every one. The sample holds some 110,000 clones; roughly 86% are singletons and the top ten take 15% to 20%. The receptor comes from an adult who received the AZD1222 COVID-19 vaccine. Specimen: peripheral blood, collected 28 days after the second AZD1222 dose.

This CDR3 reads CASSKMGTGELFF. CDR3 sequence (DNA): TGTGCCAGCTCTAAGATGGGGACCGGGGAGCTGTTTTTT. The chain couples TRBV25-1 to TRBJ2-2; D not certain. Trimming took off 8 bases at V and 5 bases at J, with 12 bases between the two ends. Germline values: CDR1 MGHDK, CDR2 SYGVNS. CDR3 length equals 13 residues.